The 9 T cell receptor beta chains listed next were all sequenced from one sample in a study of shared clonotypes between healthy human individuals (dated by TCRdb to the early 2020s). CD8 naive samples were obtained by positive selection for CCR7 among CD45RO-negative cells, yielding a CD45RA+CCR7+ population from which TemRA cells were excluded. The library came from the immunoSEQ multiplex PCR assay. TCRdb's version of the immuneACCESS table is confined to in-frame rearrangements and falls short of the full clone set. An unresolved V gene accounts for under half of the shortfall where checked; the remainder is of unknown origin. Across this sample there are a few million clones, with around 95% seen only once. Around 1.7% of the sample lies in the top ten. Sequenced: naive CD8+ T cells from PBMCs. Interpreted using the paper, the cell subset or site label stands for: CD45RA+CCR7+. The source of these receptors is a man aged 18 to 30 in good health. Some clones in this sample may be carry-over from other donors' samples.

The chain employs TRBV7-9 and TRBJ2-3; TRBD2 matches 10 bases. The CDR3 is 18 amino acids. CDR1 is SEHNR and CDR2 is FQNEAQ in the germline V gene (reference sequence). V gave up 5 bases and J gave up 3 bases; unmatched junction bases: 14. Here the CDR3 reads CASSGPASGRAGTDTQYF. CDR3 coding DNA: TGTGCCAGCAGCGGACCTGCCAGCGGGAGGGCCGGGACAGATACGCAGTATTTT.

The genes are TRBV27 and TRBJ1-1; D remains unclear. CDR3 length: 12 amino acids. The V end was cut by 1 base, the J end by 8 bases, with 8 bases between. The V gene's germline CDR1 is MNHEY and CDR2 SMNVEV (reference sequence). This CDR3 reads CASSLYGREAFF. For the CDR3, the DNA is TGTGCCAGCAGTTTATACGGCAGGGAAGCTTTCTTT.

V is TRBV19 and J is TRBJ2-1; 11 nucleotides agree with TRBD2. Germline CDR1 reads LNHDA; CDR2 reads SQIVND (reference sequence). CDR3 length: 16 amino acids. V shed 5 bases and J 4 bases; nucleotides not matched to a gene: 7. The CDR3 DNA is TGTGCCAGTAGTTGGTTAGCGGGAGGGAATTACAATGAGCAGTTCTTC. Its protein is CASSWLAGGNYNEQFF.

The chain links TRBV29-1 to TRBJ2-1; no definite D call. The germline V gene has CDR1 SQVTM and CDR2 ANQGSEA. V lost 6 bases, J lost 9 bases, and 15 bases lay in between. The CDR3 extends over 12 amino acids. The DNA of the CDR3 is TGCAGCGTCCGACTGTCGAATTTTGAGCAGTTCTTC. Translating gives CSVRLSNFEQFF.

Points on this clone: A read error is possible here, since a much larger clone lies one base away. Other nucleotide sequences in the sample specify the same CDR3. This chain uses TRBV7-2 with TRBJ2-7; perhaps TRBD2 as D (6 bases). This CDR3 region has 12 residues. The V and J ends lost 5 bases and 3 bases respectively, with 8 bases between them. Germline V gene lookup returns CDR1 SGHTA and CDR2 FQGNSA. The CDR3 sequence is CASSPGGYEQYF. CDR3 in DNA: TGTGCCAGCAGCCCCGGGGGCTACGAGCAGTACTTC.

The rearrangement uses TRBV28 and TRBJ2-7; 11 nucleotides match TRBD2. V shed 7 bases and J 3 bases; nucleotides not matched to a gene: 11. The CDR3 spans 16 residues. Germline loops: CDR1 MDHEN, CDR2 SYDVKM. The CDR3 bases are TGTGCCAGCACTCAATCCGCTAGCGGGAGGAACTACGAGCAGTACTTC. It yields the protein CASTQSASGRNYEQYF.

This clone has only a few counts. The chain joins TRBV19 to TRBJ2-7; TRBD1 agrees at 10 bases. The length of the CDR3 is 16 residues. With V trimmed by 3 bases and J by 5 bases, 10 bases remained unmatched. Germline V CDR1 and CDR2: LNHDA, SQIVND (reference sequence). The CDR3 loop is CASSMGSGTGANEQYF. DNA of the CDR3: TGTGCCAGTAGTATGGGGTCCGGGACAGGGGCCAACGAGCAGTACTTC. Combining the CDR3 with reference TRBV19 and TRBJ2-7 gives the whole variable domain DGGITQSPKYLFRKEGQNVTLSCEQNLNHDAMYWYRQDPGQGLRLIYYSQIVNDFQKGDIAEGYSVSREKKESFPLTVTSAQKNPTAFYLCASSMGSGTGANEQYFGPGTRLTVT.

The CDR3 DNA sequence: TGTGCCATCAGGGGAGGGGGGGAACTCTATGGCTACACCTTC. It yields the protein CAIRGGGELYGYTF. The chain joins TRBV10-3 to TRBJ1-2; TRBD1 is a possible D gene (6 bases). The CDR3 spans 14 residues. The germline V gene has CDR1 ENHRY and CDR2 SYGVKD. The V and J ends lost 6 bases and 4 bases respectively, with 15 bases between them.

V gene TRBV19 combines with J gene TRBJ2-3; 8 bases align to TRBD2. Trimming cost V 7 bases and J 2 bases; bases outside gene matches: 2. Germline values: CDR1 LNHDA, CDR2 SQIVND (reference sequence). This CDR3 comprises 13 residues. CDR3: CASTGGPTDTQYF. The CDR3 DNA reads TGTGCCAGTACGGGAGGGCCCACAGATACGCAGTATTTT. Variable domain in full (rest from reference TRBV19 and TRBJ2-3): DGGITQSPKYLFRKEGQNVTLSCEQNLNHDAMYWYRQDPGQGLRLIYYSQIVNDFQKGDIAEGYSVSREKKESFPLTVTSAQKNPTAFYLCASTGGPTDTQYFGPGTRLTVL.